This T cell receptor (beta chain) is from a study of blood T cells in healthy people across ages. Those donating, healthy Caucasian individuals from Russia, were aged about 6 to 100. Regarding this clonotype: Its cognate antigen is unknown.

It was with a sample-barcoded 5' primer and a J-beta primer mix that a second PCR of about 6 to 11 cycles was run. TCRdb reanalysed the 5' RACE reads using MiXCR and keeps one entry per CDR3 protein. The data contain hundreds of thousands of distinct CDR3 sequences, approximately 65% of them singletons. The study's findings and limits: Relative to aged donors, long-lived donors carried more naive CD4+ cells and displayed higher diversity.

This CDR3 contains 13 residues. CDR1 and CDR2 (germline): DFQATT, SNEGSKA (reference sequence). Trimming pared 1 base from V and 6 bases from J, leaving 13 bases between. The sequencing input was blood. The clonotype was recovered from a man younger than 45 in good health. V is TRBV20-1 and J is TRBJ2-7; D perhaps matches TRBD1 (5 bases). CDR3 sequence (DNA): TGCAGTGCTAGAGTTCAGGGCCTCAGCGAGCAGTACTTC. Translating gives CSARVQGLSEQYF.